These T cell receptor beta chains were read from a single sample in a study of cytomegalovirus exposure and HLA in healthy donors. Profiling relied on immunoSEQ multiplex PCR, and the TCRdb table lists in-frame clones only, not all of them. The table has tens of thousands of clones, almost 75% seen once; the top ten hold 5.4%. Sequenced sample: PBMCs. The receptors were gathered from a man over 45 in good health and CMV-seronegative. Each CDR3 is given with its conserved first and last residue. The order of the fields is CDR3 length, V gene, D gene, clone size, J gene, CDR3 protein, CDR3 DNA. A D gene is named only where the DNA matches it firmly. Rows may omit the clone size; those that give it use once, few, many or a size class.

15	TRBV28	.	.	TRBJ1-1	CASSETGQRDTEAFF	TGTGCCAGCAGTGAAACGGGACAACGGGACACTGAAGCTTTCTTT
15	TRBV29-1	TRBD1	.	TRBJ2-7	CSVGGEGGASYEQYF	TGCAGCGTTGGTGGGGAAGGGGGCGCGTCGTACGAGCAGTACTTC
14	TRBV6-1	.	.	TRBJ1-2	CASSLLRGGDGYTF	TGTGCCAGCAGTTTACTAAGAGGGGGGGATGGCTACACCTTC
15	TRBV7-7	TRBD1	.	TRBJ2-3	CASSPALDRGYTQYF	TGTGCTAGCAGCCCCGCCCTGGACAGGGGCTATACGCAGTATTTT
13	TRBV6-1	.	.	TRBJ1-1	CASSDTTHTEAFF	TGTGCCAGCAGTGACACTACGCACACTGAAGCTTTCTTT
16	TRBV9	.	few	TRBJ1-4	CASSPRSVATNEKLFF	TGTGCCAGCAGCCCCCGGTCGGTTGCAACTAATGAAAAACTGTTTTTT
13	TRBV7-3	.	.	TRBJ1-1	CASSLAFGEEAFF	TGTGCCAGCAGCTTAGCGTTCGGGGAAGAAGCTTTCTTT
12	TRBV29-1	.	.	TRBJ2-7	CSVEIQGYEQYF	TGCAGCGTTGAGATACAGGGCTACGAGCAGTACTTC
15	TRBV5-5	TRBD1	.	TRBJ1-1	CASSWSGTGDTEAFF	TGTGCCAGCAGCTGGAGCGGGACAGGGGATACTGAAGCTTTCTTT
14	TRBV11-3	TRBD1	.	TRBJ2-7	CASSLGDRDYEQYF	TGTGCCAGCAGCTTAGGGGACAGGGACTACGAGCAGTACTTC
16	TRBV6-5	.	.	TRBJ1-3	CASSYSGGQSGNTIYF	TGTGCCAGCAGTTACTCAGGAGGACAGTCTGGAAACACCATATATTTT
15	TRBV7-9	TRBD1	.	TRBJ1-2	CASSSGRDRAYGYTF	TGTGCCAGCAGCTCAGGCCGGGACAGGGCTTATGGCTACACCTTC
16	TRBV27	.	.	TRBJ1-6	CASSRRQASYNSPLHF	TGTGCCAGCAGCCGACGACAGGCTTCCTATAATTCACCCCTCCACTTT
18	TRBV6-1	TRBD2	once	TRBJ2-7	CASSEVGRIAGGWYEQYF	TGTGCCAGCAGTGAAGTCGGTAGGATAGCGGGGGGTTGGTACGAGCAGTACTTC
15	TRBV13	.	.	TRBJ2-7	CASSSYDRKVYEQYF	TGTGCCAGCAGCTCATACGACAGGAAGGTCTACGAGCAGTACTTC
15	TRBV11-2	.	.	TRBJ2-5	CASSWDNRDLQTQYF	TGTGCCAGCAGCTGGGACAACAGGGATTTACAGACCCAGTACTTC
14	TRBV7-9	.	.	TRBJ1-2	CSSSPAQVTYGYTF	TGTTCCAGCAGCCCAGCACAGGTTACCTATGGCTACACCTTC
15	TRBV11-2	TRBD2	.	TRBJ2-1	CASSLGAGGPNEQFF	TGTGCCAGCAGCTTAGGGGCGGGGGGGCCTAACGAGCAGTTCTTC
15	TRBV11-3	TRBD2	.	TRBJ2-5	CASSLDGTSQETQYF	TGTGCCAGCAGCTTAGATGGGACTAGTCAAGAGACCCAGTACTTC
16	TRBV27	TRBD1	once	TRBJ1-4	CASSLSGGQGGEKLFF	TGTGCCAGCAGTTTATCGGGGGGACAGGGTGGCGAAAAACTGTTTTTT
12	TRBV10-3	.	few	TRBJ1-4	CAISVRGEKLFF	TGTGCCATCAGTGTCAGAGGAGAAAAACTGTTTTTT
15	TRBV11-2	TRBD1	.	TRBJ2-7	CASSVAWTGVFEQYF	TGTGCCAGCAGCGTTGCGTGGACAGGGGTCTTCGAGCAGTACTTC
14	TRBV7-7	TRBD1	.	TRBJ1-4	CASSAGTGSGKLFF	TGTGCTAGCAGCGCTGGGACAGGGTCGGGAAAACTGTTTTTT
18	TRBV7-2	.	medium-sized	TRBJ2-1	CASSPRIFSVRSYNEQFF	TGTGCCAGCAGCCCTAGGATATTTTCCGTCCGCTCCTACAATGAGCAGTTCTTC
16	TRBV11-3	TRBD1	.	TRBJ1-6	CASTPDRGLRNSPLHF	TGTGCCAGCACCCCCGACAGGGGGCTTCGAAATTCACCCCTCCACTTT
13	TRBV5-1	.	.	TRBJ1-1	CASMADPYTEAFF	TGCGCCAGCATGGCGGATCCTTACACTGAAGCTTTCTTT
15	TRBV30	.	.	TRBJ2-5	CAWSVGTGLQETQYF	TGTGCCTGGAGTGTAGGTACAGGGTTGCAAGAGACCCAGTACTTC
14	TRBV25-1	TRBD1	once	TRBJ2-5	CASSGTTGRETQYF	TGTGCCAGCAGTGGTACGACAGGGCGGGAGACCCAGTACTTC
16	TRBV23-1	TRBD1	few	TRBJ1-2	CASSQCPRGFIYGYTF	TGCGCCAGCAGTCAATGCCCCAGGGGGTTTATCTATGGCTACACCTTC
14	TRBV7-3	TRBD2	once	TRBJ2-2	CASSFGLVPGELFF	TGTGCCAGCAGCTTCGGACTAGTCCCCGGGGAGCTGTTTTTT
15	TRBV7-8	.	.	TRBJ2-7	CASSNSWTETYEQYF	TGTGCCAGCAGCAACAGTTGGACAGAGACCTACGAGCAGTACTTC
13	TRBV9	TRBD1	.	TRBJ1-1	CASSAQGATEAFF	TGTGCCAGCAGCGCACAGGGGGCAACTGAAGCTTTCTTT
16	TRBV5-4	TRBD1	.	TRBJ2-5	CASSLARGTGEETQYF	TGTGCCAGCAGCTTGGCGAGGGGGACAGGGGAAGAGACCCAGTACTTC
13	TRBV9	.	.	TRBJ1-4	CASSSRIEGKLFF	TGTGCCAGCAGCTCTCGAATAGAGGGAAAACTGTTTTTT
15	TRBV9	TRBD2	.	TRBJ2-2	CASSVGGGASGELFF	TGTGCCAGCAGCGTAGGCGGGGGGGCGTCCGGGGAGCTGTTTTTT
13	TRBV29-1	TRBD2	.	TRBJ2-2	CSVVGSGGEELFF	TGCAGCGTTGTAGGTAGCGGGGGTGAGGAGCTGTTTTTT
14	TRBV9	.	.	TRBJ2-7	CASSVSGTSYEQYF	TGTGCCAGCAGCGTCAGCGGGACATCCTACGAGCAGTACTTC
14	TRBV14	TRBD1	.	TRBJ2-7	CASSQTQTGPEQYF	TGTGCCAGCAGCCAAACACAGACAGGGCCCGAGCAGTACTTC
16	TRBV10-2	TRBD2	few	TRBJ2-3	CASSTSSGGPRDTQYF	TGCGCCAGCAGCACAAGTAGCGGGGGGCCACGGGATACGCAGTATTTT
19	TRBV11-2	TRBD2	few	TRBJ2-7	CASSVTLRRGLAVTYEQYF	TGTGCCAGCAGCGTAACCCTGAGGAGAGGACTAGCGGTAACCTACGAGCAGTACTTC